A selection of T cell receptor beta chains follows, all from one sample in a study of blood T cells in healthy people across ages. TCRdb analysed the 5' RACE reads with MiXCR anew, one entry per CDR3 protein. This table holds roughly 2 million distinct CDR3 sequences, about 50% found once. What was sequenced was blood. Receptor source: a woman in her 40s in good health. Each CDR3 is given with its conserved first and last residue. Fields, in order: V gene, J gene, D gene, clone size, CDR3 DNA, CDR3 protein. D genes are given only for firm matches. Size is omitted from some rows. Given values are once, few, many or a class for expanded clones.

V gene: TRBV20-1
J gene: TRBJ2-2
D gene: TRBD1
clone size: NA
CDR3 DNA: TGCAGTGCTACCCCTTCGACAGGGAGGAACACCGGGGAGCTGTTTTTT
CDR3 protein: CSATPSTGRNTGELFF

V gene: TRBV11-1
J gene: TRBJ2-1
D gene: TRBD1
clone size: once
CDR3 DNA: TGTGCCAGCAGCTTTGACAGGGGGAGCTACAATGAGCTGTTCTTC
CDR3 protein: CASSFDRGSYNELFF

V gene: TRBV7-2
J gene: TRBJ2-7
D gene: TRBD1
clone size: NA
CDR3 DNA: TGTGCCAGCAGTCGGGGACAGGTACCCTACGAGCAGTACTTC
CDR3 protein: CASSRGQVPYEQYF

V gene: TRBV6-2/TRBV6-3
J gene: TRBJ2-1
D gene: TRBD2
clone size: NA
CDR3 DNA: TGTGCCAGCAGCCCCTCCAGGACTAGCTTTCTAAACAATGAGCAGTTCTTC
CDR3 protein: CASSPSRTSFLNNEQFF

V gene: TRBV12-3/TRBV12-4
J gene: TRBJ1-6
D gene: NA
clone size: NA
CDR3 DNA: TGTGCCAGCAGTCCCCGGGTAGGAAGGGATTCACCCCTCCACTTT
CDR3 protein: CASSPRVGRDSPLHF

V gene: TRBV6-1
J gene: TRBJ2-5
D gene: NA
clone size: NA
CDR3 DNA: TGTGCCAGCAGTGAATTCCTGGCCCAGAAGACCCAGTACTTC
CDR3 protein: CASSEFLAQKTQYF

V gene: TRBV5-1
J gene: TRBJ2-5
D gene: TRBD2
clone size: NA
CDR3 DNA: TGCGCCAGCAGCGACGCGGGGGGCCAAGAGACCCAGTACTTC
CDR3 protein: CASSDAGGQETQYF

V gene: TRBV4-2
J gene: TRBJ2-1
D gene: TRBD2
clone size: NA
CDR3 DNA: TGTGCCAGCAGCCACGCCTCGGGCGGGGGGTCCTACAATGAGCAGTTCTTC
CDR3 protein: CASSHASGGGSYNEQFF

V gene: TRBV6-2/TRBV6-3
J gene: TRBJ2-7
D gene: NA
clone size: NA
CDR3 DNA: TGTGCCAGCAGTCTGCCCGGAGGAAACGAGCAGTACTTC
CDR3 protein: CASSLPGGNEQYF

V gene: TRBV29-1
J gene: TRBJ2-7
D gene: NA
clone size: NA
CDR3 DNA: TGCAGTAAAAACCTCGGGACCTTTAGGGACGAGCAGTACTTC
CDR3 protein: CSKNLGTFRDEQYF

V gene: TRBV20-1
J gene: TRBJ2-3
D gene: TRBD2
clone size: NA
CDR3 DNA: TGCAGTGCTCCTTCCCGACTAGCGGGGTCAGATACGCAGTATTTT
CDR3 protein: CSAPSRLAGSDTQYF

V gene: TRBV5-6
J gene: TRBJ2-4
D gene: NA
clone size: NA
CDR3 DNA: TGTGCCAGCAGCTTGGTCGAGGGGCACCCAAAGGACATTCAGTACTTC
CDR3 protein: CASSLVEGHPKDIQYF

V gene: TRBV29-1
J gene: TRBJ2-7
D gene: NA
clone size: NA
CDR3 DNA: TGCAGCGTTGAGGGCAGAAACTCCTACGAGCAGTACTTC
CDR3 protein: CSVEGRNSYEQYF

V gene: TRBV28
J gene: TRBJ2-1
D gene: TRBD2
clone size: NA
CDR3 DNA: TGTGCCACCAACTTTCAGAGCGGGGGGGCGGTTGAGCAGTTCTTC
CDR3 protein: CATNFQSGGAVEQFF

V gene: TRBV4-3
J gene: TRBJ2-7
D gene: NA
clone size: few
CDR3 DNA: TGCGCCAGCAGCCAAGATGAAGGGTCGACCTACGAGCAGTACTTC
CDR3 protein: CASSQDEGSTYEQYF

V gene: TRBV12-5
J gene: TRBJ2-1
D gene: NA
clone size: NA
CDR3 DNA: TGTGCTAGTGGTTTGGTACGCGGTAGCGGAGGCTTCGATGAGCAGTTCTTC
CDR3 protein: CASGLVRGSGGFDEQFF

V gene: TRBV6-2/TRBV6-3
J gene: TRBJ2-5
D gene: TRBD1
clone size: few
CDR3 DNA: TGTGCCAGCAGTAGAGGATTACAGGGGTATCAAGAGACCCAGTACTTC
CDR3 protein: CASSRGLQGYQETQYF

V gene: TRBV4-2
J gene: TRBJ1-4
D gene: NA
clone size: few
CDR3 DNA: TGTGCCAGCAGCCAAGACGAAGGAGATTCTAATGAAAAACTGTTTTTT
CDR3 protein: CASSQDEGDSNEKLFF

V gene: TRBV27
J gene: TRBJ2-5
D gene: TRBD2
clone size: NA
CDR3 DNA: TGTGCCAGCAGTCCCGGGACTAAAGTAGAGCAGTACTTC
CDR3 protein: CASSPGTKVEQYF

V gene: TRBV20-1
J gene: TRBJ2-4
D gene: TRBD2
clone size: few
CDR3 DNA: TGCAGTGCCCAGACTAGCGGGGCCCCGGGAGGCAACATTCAGTACTTC
CDR3 protein: CSAQTSGAPGGNIQYF

V gene: TRBV3-1
J gene: TRBJ1-2
D gene: TRBD1
clone size: NA
CDR3 DNA: TGTGCCAGCAGCCAGGAATGGCCGACAGGGATTTCTGGGGGCTACACCTTC
CDR3 protein: CASSQEWPTGISGGYTF

V gene: TRBV4-3
J gene: TRBJ1-6
D gene: NA
clone size: NA
CDR3 DNA: TGCGCCAGCAGCCAAGAGGACCTCGGGATCTCCTATAATTCACCCCTCCACTTT
CDR3 protein: CASSQEDLGISYNSPLHF

V gene: TRBV4-2
J gene: TRBJ1-2
D gene: TRBD1
clone size: many
CDR3 DNA: TGTGCCAGCAGCCAAGATTTTGGATGGGACAGCAAGAACTATGGCTACACCTTC
CDR3 protein: CASSQDFGWDSKNYGYTF

V gene: TRBV6-2/TRBV6-3
J gene: TRBJ1-5
D gene: TRBD1
clone size: NA
CDR3 DNA: TGTGCCAGCAGTTACCCGGACAGGGGGCTTTCTCAGCCCCAGCATTTT
CDR3 protein: CASSYPDRGLSQPQHF

V gene: TRBV10-3
J gene: TRBJ2-7
D gene: NA
clone size: NA
CDR3 DNA: TGTGCCATCAGTGGAAGGGGGTCCTACGAGCAGTACTTC
CDR3 protein: CAISGRGSYEQYF

V gene: TRBV20-1
J gene: TRBJ1-2
D gene: TRBD1
clone size: NA
CDR3 DNA: TGCAGTGCTAGGGCAGGGGGCCGCTCGTTTGGCTACACCTTC
CDR3 protein: CSARAGGRSFGYTF

V gene: TRBV18
J gene: TRBJ1-5
D gene: TRBD1
clone size: NA
CDR3 DNA: TGTGCCAGCTCACCTCCGGGACAGGGGAATCAGCCCCAGCATTTT
CDR3 protein: CASSPPGQGNQPQHF

V gene: TRBV4-2
J gene: TRBJ2-3
D gene: TRBD2
clone size: once
CDR3 DNA: TGTGCCAGCAGCCAAGAGACTAGCATCCCAGATACGCAGTATTTT
CDR3 protein: CASSQETSIPDTQYF

V gene: TRBV24-1
J gene: TRBJ2-3
D gene: NA
clone size: NA
CDR3 DNA: TGTGCCACACGGGGCAGGGGTTCGGATACGCAGTATTTT
CDR3 protein: CATRGRGSDTQYF

V gene: TRBV28
J gene: TRBJ1-5
D gene: NA
clone size: NA
CDR3 DNA: TGTGCCAGCAGCTCCGCAGTAGGTCCGAATCAGCCCCAGCATTTT
CDR3 protein: CASSSAVGPNQPQHF

V gene: TRBV5-1
J gene: TRBJ2-7
D gene: NA
clone size: many
CDR3 DNA: TGTGCCAGCAGCTTGGTAAGCGGATCCTACGAGCAGTACTTC
CDR3 protein: CASSLVSGSYEQYF

V gene: TRBV5-6
J gene: TRBJ2-1
D gene: NA
clone size: NA
CDR3 DNA: TGTGCCAGCAGCTTTTTCGTCAACCTCTACGAGCAGTTCTTC
CDR3 protein: CASSFFVNLYEQFF

V gene: TRBV29-1
J gene: TRBJ2-7
D gene: NA
clone size: NA
CDR3 DNA: TGCAGCGTTGAGGGGGGAGAGGGGGGACTATCCTACGAGCAGTACTTC
CDR3 protein: CSVEGGEGGLSYEQYF

V gene: TRBV7-9
J gene: TRBJ2-5
D gene: TRBD1
clone size: NA
CDR3 DNA: TGTGCCTCAGGCGTAACAGGGGGATGGGATTTAAAGACCCAGTACTTC
CDR3 protein: CASGVTGGWDLKTQYF

V gene: TRBV5-6
J gene: TRBJ2-5
D gene: TRBD2
clone size: NA
CDR3 DNA: TGTGCCAGCAGCAGAACTAACGGGGGGAGTGTAGAGACCCAGTACTTC
CDR3 protein: CASSRTNGGSVETQYF

V gene: TRBV6-2/TRBV6-3
J gene: TRBJ2-7
D gene: NA
clone size: NA
CDR3 DNA: TGTGCCAGCAGTTCCCCGGGGGCGATAACCTACGAGCAGTACTTC
CDR3 protein: CASSSPGAITYEQYF

V gene: TRBV9
J gene: TRBJ1-2
D gene: NA
clone size: NA
CDR3 DNA: TGTGCCAGCAGCCGTACAGACGCTAACTATGGCTACACCTTC
CDR3 protein: CASSRTDANYGYTF

V gene: TRBV20-1
J gene: TRBJ2-2
D gene: NA
clone size: once
CDR3 DNA: TGCAGTGCTAGCCGTATGCCGCTCGGGGAGCTGTTTTTT
CDR3 protein: CSASRMPLGELFF

V gene: TRBV15
J gene: TRBJ1-5
D gene: NA
clone size: NA
CDR3 DNA: TGTGCCACCAGTATCGGTAGCAATCAGCCCCAGCATTTT
CDR3 protein: CATSIGSNQPQHF

V gene: TRBV6-6
J gene: TRBJ1-2
D gene: NA
clone size: NA
CDR3 DNA: TGTGCCAGCAGTTACTCGGGGGGGATCAACTATGGCTACACCTTC
CDR3 protein: CASSYSGGINYGYTF

V gene: TRBV12-3/TRBV12-4
J gene: TRBJ1-6
D gene: NA
clone size: NA
CDR3 DNA: TGTGCCAGCACCCTGACTGTTTATAATTCACCCCTCCACTTT
CDR3 protein: CASTLTVYNSPLHF

V gene: TRBV29-1
J gene: TRBJ1-3
D gene: NA
clone size: once
CDR3 DNA: TGCAGCGTTGAGACTGGAAACACCATATATTTT
CDR3 protein: CSVETGNTIYF